This entry lists 21 T cell receptor beta chains sequenced from one sample in a study of post-analysis software for immune sequencing data. Researchers reported that TCR beta cDNA libraries carried unique molecular identifiers. MiXCR was run by TCRdb on the PCR reads, yielding one entry per CDR3 protein. The repertoire holds about 540,000 distinct CDR3 sequences, with approximately 31% as singletons. Study results and limitations: Controls showed lower frequencies than patients for four to six TRBV segments, and TRBV5-6, TRBV5-1 and TRBV20-1 were among these.

The antigens for these receptors are not known. Sequencing was performed on blood. The receptors derive from a girl between 2 and 17 years old with multiple sclerosis.

The chain carries TRBV14 and TRBJ1-1, with a possible D match to TRBD1 (5 bases). Deletions cut 5 bases from V and 5 bases from J, with 12 bases between. Per the germline V gene, CDR1 is SGHDN and CDR2 is FVKESK. The CDR3 is 13 residues long. CDR3 bases: TGTGCCAGCAGCGCTCAGGGTTATACTGAAGCTTTCTTT. It encodes CASSAQGYTEAFF.

The chain combines TRBV12-3 or TRBV12-4 with TRBJ2-7; 7 bases match TRBD1. Gene TRBJ2-4 matches the end of the DNA better, so the J call may be wrong. The CDR3 contains 17 residues. The CDR3 region is CASSFIGQAGAKNIQYF. CDR3 nucleotides: TGTGCCAGCAGTTTCATAGGACAGGCAGGGGCCAAAAACATTCAGTACTTC.

This rearrangement joins TRBV10-3 to TRBJ2-5; D remains unclear. The assigned J gene may be wrong: the sequence end matches TRBJ2-7 better. Germline assignment: CDR1 ENHRY and CDR2 SYGVKD. CDR3 length: 16 amino acids. In DNA, the CDR3 is TGTGCCATCAGTGAGTTGAAGGGTGGATGGCTTGACGAGCAGTACTTC. Its protein product is CAISELKGGWLDEQYF.

This clonotype appeared once. CDR3: CASSYVGDSRTNYGYTF. CDR3 bases: TGTGCCAGCAGTTACGTAGGGGACAGCAGGACTAACTATGGCTACACCTTC. V and J are TRBV6-5 and TRBJ1-2; the match to TRBD1 covers 7 bases. Germline V CDR1 and CDR2: MNHEY, SVGAGI. The CDR3 contains 17 residues. With 2 bases clipped from V and 0 bases from J, the junction kept 9 bases outside the gene matches.

The genes are TRBV5-5 and TRBJ2-3, with 7 bases that match TRBD1. V lost 4 bases, J lost 2 bases, and 13 bases stayed unmatched. Germline CDR1 reads SGHKS; CDR2 reads YYEKEE (reference sequence). There are 17 residues in the CDR3. The CDR3 region has the DNA TGTGCCAGCAGCGATACCTCCGGGACAGATTTCACAGATACGCAGTATTTT. It encodes CASSDTSGTDFTDTQYF.

This clonotype occurred a few times. The chain uses TRBV25-1 and TRBJ2-7; perhaps TRBD2 as D (6 bases). Trimming removed 3 bases at V and 1 base at J, with 13 bases between. The CDR3 has 15 amino acids. Germline CDR1 and CDR2: MGHDK and SYGVNS. Here the CDR3 DNA reads TGTGCCAGCAGTGATGGGCAGGGAGGATCCTACGAGCAGTACTTC. Translating it yields CASSDGQGGSYEQYF.

The chain combines TRBV2 with TRBJ2-2; 7 bases line up with TRBD1. The CDR3 sequence is 16 residues long. V shed 4 bases and J 0 bases; nucleotides not matched to a gene: 5. Germline V lookup: CDR1 SNHLY, CDR2 FYNNEI. For the CDR3, the DNA is TGTGCCAGCAGTGGCCCCCAGGGGGCGAACACCGGGGAGCTGTTTTTT. Translating it yields CASSGPQGANTGELFF.

This chain joins TRBV10-3 and TRBJ2-1, with 10 nucleotides matching TRBD2. The V segment lost 4 bases and the J segment 0 bases; nucleotides outside the gene matches: 9. The germline CDR1 and CDR2 sequences are ENHRY and SYGVKD. The CDR3 is 18 residues long. CDR3 coding DNA: TGTGCCATCAGTGGGGATAGCGGGGGGTATAGCTCCTACAATGAGCAGTTCTTC. It translates to CAISGDSGGYSSYNEQFF.

The chain uses TRBV20-1 and TRBJ2-7; D tentatively fits TRBD1 or TRBD2 (5 bases each). Germline CDR1 is DFQATT and CDR2 is SNEGSKA (reference sequence). Trimming left V 0 bases short and J 0 bases short, with 12 bases between. This CDR3 comprises 15 residues. The CDR3 here is CSARDRRGGSYEQYF. CDR3 DNA: TGCAGTGCTAGAGATCGTCGGGGCGGCTCCTACGAGCAGTACTTC.

The chain joins TRBV5-1 to TRBJ1-1; D is undetermined. The germline V gene encodes CDR1 SGHRS and CDR2 YFSETQ. CDR3 length: 13 residues. The ends were cut back, 0 bases at V and 5 bases at J, with 8 bases in the middle. CDR3 residues: CASSLGWGTEAFF. In DNA, the CDR3 is TGCGCCAGCAGCTTGGGTTGGGGTACTGAAGCTTTCTTT.

Note on this clonotype: Its ends do not fully match the called genes, so a read error is possible. CDR3 in amino acids: CASSVQVGDGETQYF. DNA of the CDR3: TGTGCCAGTAGCGTCCAGGTCGGGGACGGAGAGACCCAGTACTTC. The rearrangement joins TRBV9 to TRBJ2-7; possibly TRBD1 or TRBD2 for D (5 bases each). The J call is doubtful: the DNA matches TRBJ2-5 better. The length of the CDR3 is 15 residues. CDR1 and CDR2 (germline): SGDLS, YYNGEE.

This clonotype was seen a handful of times. The J gene is TRBJ1-5, the V gene TRBV7-2; D is undetermined. Trimming left V 5 bases short and J 7 bases short, with 9 bases between. CDR3 length equals 12 residues. Germline V gene data show CDR1 as SGHTA and CDR2 as FQGNSA. The CDR3 reads CASSPPGQPQHF. The CDR3 DNA sequence: TGTGCCAGCAGCCCCCCTGGACAGCCCCAGCATTTT.

The rearrangement joins TRBV28 to TRBJ1-5; D remains ambiguous. The CDR3 totals 16 residues. The V and J ends lost 8 bases and 3 bases respectively, with 20 bases between them. CDR1 and CDR2 from the germline V gene are MDHEN and SYDVKM. CDR3 nucleotide sequence: TGTGCCAGCTCCGACCCAGCGGGGAGGTACAATCAGCCCCAGCATTTT. Translation gives CASSDPAGRYNQPQHF.

Many counts were recorded for this clonotype. This chain links TRBV24-1 with TRBJ2-5; 7 bases fit TRBD1. CDR1 KGHDR and CDR2 SFDVKD come from the germline V gene. The V gene end was trimmed by 7 bases and the J gene end by 2 bases; junction bases not matched to a gene: 3. The CDR3 consists of 13 residues. CDR3 sequence: CATSLRGQETQYF. The CDR3 bases are TGTGCCACCAGCCTCAGGGGGCAAGAGACCCAGTACTTC.

This chain joins TRBV2 and TRBJ2-5; 13 bases are shared with TRBD2. The J segment lost 5 bases and the V segment lost 0 bases, leaving 6 bases of the junction unmatched. Germline-derived CDR1 and CDR2 are SNHLY and FYNNEI. The CDR3 is made up of 17 amino acids. The CDR3 DNA sequence: TGTGCCAGCAGTGAAGCGAGGACTAGCGGGGGTTACGAGACCCAGTACTTC. Its translation is CASSEARTSGGYETQYF. The whole variable domain, filled in from reference TRBV2 and TRBJ2-5, reads EPEVTQTPSHQVTQMGQEVILRCVPISNHLYFYWYRQILGQKVEFLVSFYNNEISEKSEIFDDQFSVERPDGSNFTLKIRSTKLEDSAMYFCASSEARTSGGYETQYFGPGTRLLVL.

The chain employs TRBV4-1 and TRBJ2-4; 9 positions match TRBD2. V shed 2 bases and J 7 bases; nucleotides not matched to a gene: 9. CDR1 MGHRA and CDR2 YSYEKL come from the germline V gene. This CDR3 contains 16 residues. CDR3 protein: CASSQCGRGASNIQYF. CDR3 DNA sequence: TGCGCCAGCAGCCAATGCGGGAGGGGTGCTTCGAACATTCAGTACTTC.

The rearrangement uses TRBV18 and TRBJ2-7; D is ambiguous. The J call is uncertain, as TRBJ2-5 better fits the DNA end. CDR1 is KGHSH and CDR2 is LQKENI in the germline V gene. There are 15 residues in the CDR3. CDR3 protein: CASSLVPRAKETQYF. The CDR3 DNA reads TGTGCCAGCTCATTAGTCCCAAGAGCGAAGGAGACCCAGTACTTC.

This clonotype was picked up a small number of times. This chain joins TRBV24-1 and TRBJ2-3, with D perhaps assigned TRBD1 or TRBD2 (5 bases each). The CDR3 contains 14 residues. Per the germline V gene, CDR1 is KGHDR and CDR2 is SFDVKD. Trimming took 9 bases from V and 4 from J, leaving 16 bases between them. In DNA form, the CDR3 reads TGTGCCACCGGGACCTCCAGCGGAGCAGATACGCAGTATTTT. It codes for CATGTSSGADTQYF.

The genes are TRBV5-6 and TRBJ1-2, with D unresolved. Germline CDR1 reads SGHDT; CDR2 reads YYEEEE. V was cut by 2 bases and J by 6 bases, with 11 bases left in between. This CDR3 is 13 amino acids long. The CDR3 sequence is CASSLNGENGYTF. The CDR3 nucleotides read TGTGCCAGCAGCTTAAACGGGGAGAATGGCTACACCTTC. The variable domain in full, with the rest retrieved from reference TRBV5-6 and TRBJ1-2, is DAGVTQSPTHLIKTRGQQVTLRCSPKSGHDTVSWYQQALGQGPQFIFQYYEEEERQRGNFPDRFSGHQFPNYSSELNVNALLLGDSALYLCASSLNGENGYTFGSGTRLTVV.

This clonotype was counted only a few times. The chain carries TRBV29-1 and TRBJ2-4; D ambiguous. The CDR3 is 13 residues long. Between the trimmed V and J ends, which lost 6 bases and 4 bases, there was a span of 13 bases. Germline CDR1 SQVTM, CDR2 ANQGSEA. Here the CDR3 DNA reads TGCAGCGTCCGACACCCAGCTAAAAACATTCAGTACTTC. This gives the protein CSVRHPAKNIQYF.

The chain couples TRBV6-1 to TRBJ2-1, with a tentative D call TRBD1 (6 bases). This CDR3 comprises 17 residues. Between the trimmed V and J ends, which lost 2 bases and 9 bases, there was a span of 23 bases. Germline assignment: CDR1 MNHNS and CDR2 SASEGT. The CDR3 DNA follows: TGTGCCAGCAGTGAACCGAATATGGGGGCGGGTGCGGGTGAGCAGTTCTTC. Its protein is CASSEPNMGAGAGEQFF.